This T cell receptor beta chain is from a study of cytomegalovirus exposure and HLA in healthy donors. Study outcomes and limitations: The study labeled more than 150 TCR beta chains cytomegalovirus-associated.

This clone was seen a handful of times. Its antigen is still unknown. The PCR used 60 Vbeta and 13 Jbeta primers. Measured with immunoSEQ multiplex PCR; TCRdb has only the in-frame clones, and not every one. The table records 94,000 or so clones, just over 70% of them present only once. The CDR3 is 14 amino acids. V gave up 4 bases and J gave up 3 bases, with 14 bases separating them. The germline gives CDR1 SGHKS, CDR2 YYEKEE (reference sequence). The clonotype was recovered from a man aged 55 to 70 in good health and CMV-seronegative. The sample was PBMCs. The rearrangement links TRBV5-5 to TRBJ2-7, with D perhaps TRBD2 (5 bases). As DNA, the CDR3 is TGTGCCAGCAGCAAACAATACGGGGACTACGAGCAGTACTTC. This codes for CASSKQYGDYEQYF.